This T cell receptor (beta chain) was documented in a study of T cell changes during pregnancy in multiple sclerosis. The germline V gene has CDR1 MNHEY and CDR2 SVGAGI. Unmatched junction bases numbered 5, after V lost 6 bases and J lost 0 bases. The CDR3 extends over 15 amino acids. The table came from immunoSEQ multiplex PCR; TCRdb's copy has only in-frame clones and leaves some out. The sample consists of about 68,000 clones, approximately 90% of them appearing once. V and J are TRBV6-5 and TRBJ2-7; TRBD1 agrees at 10 bases. The receptor comes from a female donor with multiple sclerosis, enrolled in a pregnancy study. The sample in question was peripheral blood, obtained in the third trimester of pregnancy. This chain's CDR3 is CASSRTGGHSYEQYF. The CDR3 DNA reads as TGTGCCAGCAGCCGGACAGGGGGGCACTCCTACGAGCAGTACTTC.